The sequence of this T cell receptor beta chain was determined in a study of blood T cell repertoires in COVID-19. Study-level information: In each case, the material was cDNA or gDNA derived from T cells, B-cell-depleted T cells, or PBMCs.

V dropped 4 bases and J dropped 4; count of bases not matched to a gene: 3. The CDR3 extends over 14 amino acids. Germline loops: CDR1 SGHNT, CDR2 YENEEA. Assay used: immunoSEQ multiplex PCR; TCRdb lists only in-frame clones, some missing. The sample shows about 180,000 clones, 88% of them seen only once. The source of this sequence is a woman aged 18-29 years who had recovered from COVID-19. Sequenced sample: PBMCs or T cells enriched from blood (not recorded which). The chain carries TRBV11-3 and TRBJ2-3, with 9 nucleotides matching TRBD1. The CDR3 protein is CASSSGTGPDTQYF. The CDR3 DNA reads as TGTGCCAGCAGCTCTGGGACAGGGCCAGATACGCAGTATTTT.